Listed below are T cell receptor beta chains from one sample, sequenced in a study of blood T cells in healthy people across ages. MiXCR was run by TCRdb on the 5' RACE reads, yielding one entry per CDR3 protein. The sample includes about 640,000 distinct CDR3 sequences, approximately 40% of them seen just once. Input material: blood. These receptors were taken from a man at least 80 years old in good health. The CDR3 runs from the conserved cysteine through the conserved F or W.

cdr3_length v_call cdr3_aa
14 TRBV14 CASSQTSGINEQYF
14 TRBV12-3/TRBV12-4 CASRRDRGHGKLFF
17 TRBV7-2 CASSYSGTSGSYNEQFF
12 TRBV28 CASSTGWGIQYF
14 TRBV5-1 CASSFDTRSYEQYF
14 TRBV6-2/TRBV6-3 CASSQRTGGYGYTF
15 TRBV2 CASSDAAGLTDTQYF
17 TRBV9 CASSVDSGTLPGEEQFF
15 TRBV20-1 CSGRGTGSYNSPLHF
13 TRBV2 CASSGRGDSPLHF
17 TRBV20-1 CSAREYLTKLSYNEQFF
15 TRBV3-1 CASSQRATPVGEQYF
16 TRBV7-8 CASSLAPGRSTDTQYF
16 TRBV6-1 CASSEYGGSSTDTQYF
14 TRBV20-1 CSAPTSGGRGTQYF
13 TRBV20-1 CSATGGWNQPQHF
15 TRBV11-2 CASSPSGTRSDERFF
13 TRBV29-1 CSAWAPGRNGYTF
16 TRBV19 CASSICEDGGTGEQYF
18 TRBV25-1 CASSRSGQTISGANVLNF
12 TRBV20-1 CSASGPTDTQYF
13 TRBV4-2 CASAVRHQETQYF
14 TRBV29-1 CSAQPGSNAGELFF
12 TRBV7-6 CADWTIYNEQFF
13 TRBV12-3/TRBV12-4 CASSFNPQETQYF
12 TRBV7-2 CASSLTKETQYF
15 TRBV18 CASSPGAPPDYGYTF
18 TRBV29-1 CSVEELQTTLVGVSVQYF
12 TRBV6-6 CASTHSTYEQYF
14 TRBV12-5 CASGQYLGRGAQYF
16 TRBV20-1 CSARGLADRSSYEQYF
17 TRBV20-1 CSASYRSLAGTNYGYTF
14 TRBV20-1 CSARRGGSRQPQHF
16 TRBV7-9 CASSSTNPFASYEQYF
14 TRBV4-2 CASSRRVGAYEQYF
16 TRBV5-1 CASTRTGVSTNEKLFF
15 TRBV12-3/TRBV12-4 CASSWGGGWGKEQFF
15 TRBV11-2 CASSADGVGRNTQYF
15 TRBV28 CASSFHSRRNQPQHF
21 TRBV25-1 CASSESPQGSYGRMGTETQYF
14 TRBV28 CASGGLAAYNEQFF
17 TRBV20-1 CSARSTSGIPPSYEQYF
14 TRBV7-7 CASSLVGREETQYF